The 11 T cell receptor beta chains presented below share a single source sample, sequenced in a study of T cells in Graves' hyperthyroidism and ophthalmopathy. TCR beta CDR3 region amplification was performed from RNA transcripts. First-round RT-PCR with HTBI primers amplified the TCR CDR3 region. TCRdb analysed the multiplex PCR reads with MiXCR anew, one entry per CDR3 protein. Among approximately 600,000 distinct CDR3 sequences listed, less than 25% were seen once. Sequenced: blood. These receptors originate from a man under 40 with Graves' ophthalmopathy.

J is TRBJ1-4 and V is TRBV29-1; D gene uncertain. Looked up from germline, CDR1 is SQVTM and CDR2 is ANQGSEA. Trimming cost V 7 bases and J 3 bases, with 9 bases left between them. CDR3 length: 12 amino acids. The CDR3 sequence is CSGGPSNEKLFF. The CDR3 DNA reads TGCAGCGGCGGACCGTCTAATGAAAAACTGTTTTTT.

The chain links TRBV19 to TRBJ2-1; TRBD2 aligns across 14 bases. CDR3 length equals 18 residues. Germline V gene sequence: CDR1 LNHDA, CDR2 SQIVND (reference sequence). V gave up 8 bases and J gave up 8 bases; unmatched junction bases: 17. CDR3 residues: CASGTSGRRPTGRDEQFF. The CDR3 nucleotides read TGTGCCAGTGGGACTAGCGGGAGAAGACCAACTGGCAGGGATGAGCAGTTCTTC.

This chain joins TRBV7-9 and TRBJ1-3, with no clear D. V lost 5 bases, J lost 3 bases, and 5 bases lay in between. CDR3 length: 12 amino acids. Germline V gives CDR1 SEHNR, CDR2 FQNEAQ (reference sequence). Here the CDR3 DNA reads TGTGCCAGCAGCCCTCATGGAAACACCATATATTTT. Translating it yields CASSPHGNTIYF.

The J gene is TRBJ1-1, the V gene TRBV20-1; D might be TRBD1 (5 bases). V was shortened by 7 bases and J by 2 bases, with 14 bases between the two germline ends. Germline CDR1 and CDR2: DFQATT and SNEGSKA (reference sequence). There are 13 residues in the CDR3. CDR3 DNA sequence: TGCAGTGGGGGGGGGAATTTAAACACTGAAGCTTTCTTT. Its protein is CSGGGNLNTEAFF.

V usage is TRBV28 and J usage is TRBJ2-2; 8 bases are a match to TRBD2. With V trimmed by 4 bases and J by 5 bases, 6 bases remained unmatched. CDR1 and CDR2 (germline): MDHEN, SYDVKM. The CDR3 contains 15 residues. DNA for the CDR3: TGTGCCAGCAGTTGGGCTAGCGGGCAGACCGGGGAGCTGTTTTTT. This codes for CASSWASGQTGELFF.

V usage is TRBV11-2 and J usage is TRBJ2-1; 8 bases are shared with TRBD2. Germline trimming cut 5 bases from V and 8 bases from J; bases unmatched to any gene: 11. CDR3 size: 15 residues. Per germline, CDR1 SGHAT and CDR2 FQNNGV. This CDR3 reads CASSLLGLALDEQFF. DNA of the CDR3: TGTGCCAGCAGCCTGCTCGGACTAGCTCTCGATGAGCAGTTCTTC.

A few counts support this clonotype. The rearrangement links TRBV27 to TRBJ2-1, with D possibly being TRBD2 (5 bases). Trimming removed 6 bases at V and 6 bases at J, with 12 bases between. Germline V lookup: CDR1 MNHEY, CDR2 SMNVEV (reference sequence). The CDR3 is 13 residues long. Here the CDR3 reads CASSFTSLNEQFF. CDR3 DNA: TGTGCCAGCAGCTTTACTAGTCTCAATGAGCAGTTCTTC.

At least ten counts were recorded for this clonotype. The J gene is TRBJ1-5, the V gene TRBV12-3 or TRBV12-4, with a possible D match to TRBD1 (5 bases). The CDR3 is made up of 13 amino acids. Between the trimmed V and J ends, which lost 7 bases and 6 bases, there was a span of 13 bases. The CDR3 loop reads CASTPGGAQPQHF. CDR3 in DNA: TGTGCCAGCACCCCGGGGGGAGCTCAGCCCCAGCATTTT.

This clonotype has a count of ten or more. J is TRBJ2-1 and V is TRBV5-1; no definite D call. The germline CDR1 and CDR2 sequences are SGHRS and YFSETQ. This CDR3 comprises 15 residues. Trimming pared 0 bases from V and 3 bases from J, leaving 10 bases between. CDR3 residues: CASSLDSTSYNEQFF. The CDR3 nucleotides are TGCGCCAGCAGCTTGGACTCGACCAGCTACAATGAGCAGTTCTTC.

The chain links TRBV20-1 to TRBJ1-1; no definite D call. The CDR3 spans 15 residues. The V and J ends lost 0 bases and 5 bases respectively, with 16 bases between them. Germline V gives CDR1 DFQATT, CDR2 SNEGSKA (reference sequence). CDR3 DNA sequence: TGCAGTGCTAGAGATCGCCAAGGTATGGTGACTGAAGCTTTCTTT. It yields the protein CSARDRQGMVTEAFF.

This clonotype was observed many times. The CDR3: CAWQTQVWNTEAFF. CDR3 sequence (DNA): TGTGCCTGGCAAACACAGGTTTGGAACACTGAAGCTTTCTTT. The chain is built from TRBV30 and TRBJ1-1; D is perhaps TRBD1 (5 bases). The germline gives CDR1 GTSNPN, CDR2 SVGIG (reference sequence). This CDR3 region has 14 residues. The ends were cut back, 5 bases at V and 1 base at J, with 14 bases in the middle.